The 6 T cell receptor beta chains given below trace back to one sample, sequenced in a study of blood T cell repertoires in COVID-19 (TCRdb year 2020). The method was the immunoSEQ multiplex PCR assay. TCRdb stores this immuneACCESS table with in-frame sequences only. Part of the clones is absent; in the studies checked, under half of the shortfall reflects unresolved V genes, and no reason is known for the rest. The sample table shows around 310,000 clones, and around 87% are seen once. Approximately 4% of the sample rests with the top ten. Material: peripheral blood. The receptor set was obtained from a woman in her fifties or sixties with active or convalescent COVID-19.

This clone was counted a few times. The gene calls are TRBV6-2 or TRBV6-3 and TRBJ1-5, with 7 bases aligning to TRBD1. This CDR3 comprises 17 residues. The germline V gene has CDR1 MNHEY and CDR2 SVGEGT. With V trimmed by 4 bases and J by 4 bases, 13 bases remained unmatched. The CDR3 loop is CASSSIRQGGRNQPQHF. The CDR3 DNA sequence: TGTGCCAGCAGTTCCATTCGACAGGGAGGAAGGAATCAGCCCCAGCATTTT.

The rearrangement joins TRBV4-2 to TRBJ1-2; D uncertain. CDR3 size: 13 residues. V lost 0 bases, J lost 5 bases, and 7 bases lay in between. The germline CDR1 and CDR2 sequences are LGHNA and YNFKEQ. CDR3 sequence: CASSQDGRYGYTF. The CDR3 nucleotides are TGTGCCAGCAGCCAAGATGGGCGTTATGGCTACACCTTC.

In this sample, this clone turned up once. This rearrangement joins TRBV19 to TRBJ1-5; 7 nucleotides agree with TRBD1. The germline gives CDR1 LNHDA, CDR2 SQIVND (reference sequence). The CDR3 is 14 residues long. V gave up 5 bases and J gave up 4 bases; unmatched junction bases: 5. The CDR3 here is CASSDGRGNQPQHF. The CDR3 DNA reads TGTGCCAGTAGTGATGGCAGGGGGAATCAGCCCCAGCATTTT.

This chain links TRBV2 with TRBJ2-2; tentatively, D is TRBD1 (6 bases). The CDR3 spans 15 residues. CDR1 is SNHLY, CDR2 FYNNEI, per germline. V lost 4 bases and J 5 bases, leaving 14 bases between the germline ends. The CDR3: CASSGRDIQTGELFF. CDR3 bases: TGTGCCAGCAGTGGAAGGGACATTCAGACCGGGGAGCTGTTTTTT.

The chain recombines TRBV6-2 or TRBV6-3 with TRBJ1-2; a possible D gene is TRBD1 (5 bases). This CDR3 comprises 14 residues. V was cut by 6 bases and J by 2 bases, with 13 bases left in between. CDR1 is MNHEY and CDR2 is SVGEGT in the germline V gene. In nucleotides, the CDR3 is TGTGCCAGCAGCAACGGGGGGTTGAACTATGGCTACACCTTC. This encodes CASSNGGLNYGYTF.

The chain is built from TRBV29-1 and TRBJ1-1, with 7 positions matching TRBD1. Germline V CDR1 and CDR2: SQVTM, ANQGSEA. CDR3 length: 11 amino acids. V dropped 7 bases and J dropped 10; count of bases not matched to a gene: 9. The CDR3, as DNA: TGCAGCGCCGGGACGACAGGGATAGCTTTCTTT. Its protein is CSAGTTGIAFF.